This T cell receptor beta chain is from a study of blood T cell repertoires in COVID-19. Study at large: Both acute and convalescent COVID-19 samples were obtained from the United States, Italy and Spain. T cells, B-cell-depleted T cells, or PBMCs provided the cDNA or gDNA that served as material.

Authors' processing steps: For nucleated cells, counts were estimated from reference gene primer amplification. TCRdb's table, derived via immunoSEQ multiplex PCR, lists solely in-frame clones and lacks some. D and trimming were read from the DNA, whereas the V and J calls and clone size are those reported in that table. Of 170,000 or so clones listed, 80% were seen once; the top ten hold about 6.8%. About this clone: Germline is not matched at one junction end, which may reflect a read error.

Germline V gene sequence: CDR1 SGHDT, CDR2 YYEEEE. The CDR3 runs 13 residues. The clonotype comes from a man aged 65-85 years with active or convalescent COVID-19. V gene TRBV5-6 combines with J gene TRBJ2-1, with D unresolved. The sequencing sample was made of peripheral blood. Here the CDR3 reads CATTLASNNEQFF. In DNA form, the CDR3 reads TGTGCCACAACCTTAGCCTCCAACAATGAGCAGTTCTTC.